The 32 T cell receptor beta chains given below trace back to one sample, sequenced in a study of T cells after posttransplantation cyclophosphamide. Profiling relied on immunoSEQ multiplex PCR, and the TCRdb table lists in-frame clones only, not all of them. The table lists 30,000 to 45,000 clones, with no singletons. What was sequenced was PBMCs. Receptors were obtained from a girl aged 5-17 years in good health, CMV-negative, and a related stem cell transplant donor.

At least ten counts were recorded for this clone. V usage is TRBV7-2 and J usage is TRBJ2-4, with D perhaps matching TRBD1 (5 bases). CDR1 and CDR2 from the germline V gene are SGHTA and FQGNSA. This CDR3 is built from 15 residues. The V gene lost 6 bases and the J gene lost 1 base, with 13 bases spanning the gap. In DNA, the CDR3 is TGTGCCAGCAGAGATAGGACACTTGCCAAAAACATTCAGTACTTC. Its protein is CASRDRTLAKNIQYF.

This clone was recorded at least ten times. This rearrangement joins TRBV7-3 to TRBJ2-1; TRBD2 is a possible D gene (6 bases). Germline V gene lookup returns CDR1 SGHTA and CDR2 FQGTGA. The CDR3 is made up of 13 amino acids. The V gene lost 4 bases and the J gene lost 9 bases, with 13 bases spanning the gap. CDR3 sequence reads: CASSSGSKGEQFF. For the CDR3, the DNA is TGTGCCAGCAGCTCCGGGAGCAAAGGTGAGCAGTTCTTC.

As concerns this clone: Being one base from a much bigger clone, this may be a read error. V is TRBV7-6 and J is TRBJ2-7; TRBD1 matches 7 bases. J gave up 4 bases and V 5 bases, and 8 bases lay outside the gene matches. Germline-derived CDR1 and CDR2 are SGHVS and FNYEAQ. This CDR3 is built from 14 residues. CDR3 residues: CASSLGQTTYEQYF. In DNA form, the CDR3 reads TGTGCCAGCAGCCTGGGACAGACAACATACGAGCAGTACTTC. Using reference TRBV7-6 and TRBJ2-7 for the parts outside the CDR3, the full variable domain is GAGVSQSPRYKVTKRGQDVALRCDPISGHVSLYWYRQALGQGPEFLTYFNYEAQQDKSGLPNDRFSAERPEGSISTLTIQRTEQRDSAMYRCASSLGQTTYEQYFGPGTRLTVT.

Of note for this clone: A read error may produce the germline difference seen at one junction end. The same CDR3 arises from other DNA sequences in this sample as well. The J gene is TRBJ1-1, the V gene TRBV30; TRBD1 matches at 7 bases. The germline gives CDR1 GTSNPN, CDR2 SVGIG (reference sequence). The CDR3 is 14 residues long. As DNA, the CDR3 is TGCGCCTGCCGGAGACAGGGACCGAACACTGAAGCTTTCTTT. Protein: CACRRQGPNTEAFF.

This clone was picked up many times. This chain connects TRBV11-3 to TRBJ2-3, with 7 bases that match TRBD1. The germline gives CDR1 SGHNT, CDR2 YENEEA. This CDR3 contains 14 residues. The ends lost 4 bases at V and 9 bases at J; junction bases unmatched: 10. CDR3 amino acids: CASSYGTETNTQYF. The CDR3 bases are TGTGCCAGCAGCTACGGGACAGAAACGAACACGCAGTATTTT.

This clone was observed a few times. V is TRBV2 and J is TRBJ1-1; 9 bases are a match to TRBD1. The CDR3 spans 14 residues. Germline V gene data show CDR1 as SNHLY and CDR2 as FYNNEI. The ends lost 6 bases at V and 1 base at J; junction bases unmatched: 3. The CDR3 sequence: CASRAGQGNTEAFF. DNA of the CDR3: TGTGCCAGCAGAGCGGGACAGGGGAACACTGAAGCTTTCTTT.

A few counts support this clone. The chain recombines TRBV7-9 with TRBJ2-3, with a weak D call TRBD2 (6 bases). Deletions cut 5 bases from V and 3 bases from J, with 12 bases between. This CDR3 is 14 amino acids long. The germline gives CDR1 SEHNR, CDR2 FQNEAQ (reference sequence). CDR3 sequence (DNA): TGTGCCAGCAGCCGGACTGGGAGGACAGATACGCAGTATTTT. Protein product: CASSRTGRTDTQYF.

This clone has just a few counts. The genes are TRBV6-4 and TRBJ2-5; D is unclear. CDR3 length: 13 amino acids. Germline CDR1 is MRHNA and CDR2 is SNTAGT. Trimming pared 4 bases from V and 1 base from J, leaving 7 bases between. The CDR3 coding sequence is TGTGCCAGCAGTGTGGGCCCCCAAGAGACCCAGTACTTC. This sequence encodes CASSVGPQETQYF.

V usage is TRBV27 and J usage is TRBJ2-4; a weak D match, TRBD2 (6 bases). V was shortened by 7 bases and J by 2 bases, with 15 bases between the two germline ends. This CDR3 contains 15 residues. The germline CDR1 and CDR2 sequences are MNHEY and SMNVEV (reference sequence). In DNA form, the CDR3 reads TGTGCCAGCAACCCAAGCGCGGGATCCAAAAACATTCAGTACTTC. This codes for CASNPSAGSKNIQYF.

This clone occurred many times. CDR3 sequence: CASSSTQGLGNTIYF. The CDR3 bases are TGTGCCAGCAGCTCCACGCAGGGGTTGGGGAACACCATATATTTT. The V gene is TRBV5-4, the J gene TRBJ1-3; D might be TRBD1 (6 bases). This CDR3 is built from 15 residues. Germline V gene data show CDR1 as SGHNT and CDR2 as YYREEE (reference sequence). Between the trimmed V and J ends, which lost 3 bases and 7 bases, there was a span of 17 bases.

This clone was recorded many times. The chain couples TRBV6-1 to TRBJ1-4; the D is unclear. V lost 5 bases, J lost 3 bases, and 10 bases lay in between. This CDR3 has 14 residues. Germline V gene lookup returns CDR1 MNHNS and CDR2 SASEGT. As DNA, the CDR3 is TGTGCCAGCAGTCGGACGGACTCTAATGAAAAACTGTTTTTT. It translates to CASSRTDSNEKLFF.

This clone has at least ten counts. The chain combines TRBV5-5 with TRBJ1-2; D remains unclear. V lost 3 bases and J 3 bases, leaving 12 bases between the germline ends. The CDR3 runs to 14 residues. Germline V CDR1 and CDR2: SGHKS, YYEKEE (reference sequence). DNA for the CDR3: TGTGCCAGCAGCTGGAGTATAGGTGACTATGGCTACACCTTC. Translated, it gives CASSWSIGDYGYTF.

This clone has just a few counts. J is TRBJ2-1 and V is TRBV4-2; TRBD1 aligns across 8 bases. The V segment lost 8 bases and the J segment 7 bases; nucleotides outside the gene matches: 7. The CDR3 has 13 amino acids. CDR1 LGHNA and CDR2 YNFKEQ come from the germline V gene. This CDR3 reads CASRQGSENEQFF. The CDR3 bases are TGTGCCAGCCGACAGGGGTCAGAAAATGAGCAGTTCTTC.

This clone was detected ten times or more. The gene calls are TRBV4-1 and TRBJ1-4; 9 nucleotides match TRBD1. In germline, CDR1 is MGHRA, CDR2 YSYEKL. The length of the CDR3 is 15 residues. The J segment lost 8 bases and the V segment lost 3 bases, leaving 7 bases of the junction unmatched. In DNA form, the CDR3 reads TGCGCCAGCAGCCACCGACAGGGGGATCGGGAAAAACTGTTTTTT. It specifies CASSHRQGDREKLFF.

This clone was observed many times. This chain links TRBV12-5 with TRBJ2-1; TRBD1 matches at 9 bases. V was pared by 7 bases and J by 9 bases, with 4 bases of the junction left unmatched. Germline lookup yields CDR1 LGHNT and CDR2 FRNRAP. The CDR3 is 12 amino acids. CDR3 coding DNA: TGTGCTAGTGACAGGGGGCGATGTGAGCAGTTCTTC. Its translation: CASDRGRCEQFF.

This clone came up many times. Written as DNA, the CDR3 is TGTGCCAGCAGTACCGGGCCTAAAAGCGGGCAGTACTTC. Translation: CASSTGPKSGQYF. This rearrangement joins TRBV7-7 to TRBJ2-7, with TRBD2 as a possible D gene (5 bases). The germline V and J ends were trimmed by 6 bases and 9 bases, with 18 bases remaining between them. This CDR3 spans 13 amino acids. Germline V CDR1 and CDR2: SSHAT, FNYEAQ (reference sequence).

This clone was seen a handful of times. The V and J genes are TRBV6-5 and TRBJ2-1; no reliable D call. Germline CDR1 MNHEY, CDR2 SVGAGI. This CDR3 is 14 amino acids long. Trimming took 0 bases from V and 10 from J, leaving 13 bases between them. CDR3 DNA sequence: TGTGCCAGCAGTTACTCGAGCCGGGTCACAGAGCAGTTCTTC. Amino acid sequence: CASSYSSRVTEQFF.

There are many counts of this clone. This chain connects TRBV10-3 to TRBJ1-4; D call uncertain. CDR3 size: 16 residues. The ends were cut back, 2 bases at V and 0 bases at J, with 10 bases in the middle. Germline V lookup: CDR1 ENHRY, CDR2 SYGVKD. DNA of the CDR3: TGTGCCATCAGTGAGCGGCAGGCTGCAACTAATGAAAAACTGTTTTTT. Translation gives CAISERQAATNEKLFF.

At least ten counts were recorded for this clone. The chain recombines TRBV19 with TRBJ1-5, with TRBD1 matching 7 bases. From germline, CDR1 is LNHDA and CDR2 SQIVND (reference sequence). CDR3 length: 14 amino acids. V was clipped by 3 bases and J by 4 bases; unmatched bases: 3. As DNA, the CDR3 is TGTGCCAGTAGTATGGACAGGATGAATCAGCCCCAGCATTTT. Translation: CASSMDRMNQPQHF.

This clone was seen a handful of times. The rearrangement links TRBV27 to TRBJ2-1; TRBD2 matches 7 bases. The CDR3 is 15 amino acids. The junction had 4 bases not matched to a gene; V was cut back by 5 bases and J by 0 bases. Germline lookup yields CDR1 MNHEY and CDR2 SMNVEV (reference sequence). This CDR3 is CASSRAGSSYNEQFF. The CDR3 DNA follows: TGTGCCAGCAGTCGAGCGGGGAGCTCCTACAATGAGCAGTTCTTC.

This clone was detected many times. V is TRBV6-1 and J is TRBJ2-1; 8 bases fit TRBD2. Trimming took 4 bases from V and 4 from J; bases not matched to a gene: 3. The CDR3 is 14 residues long. Germline lookup yields CDR1 MNHNS and CDR2 SASEGT. The CDR3 spells CASSGSSGYNEQFF. The DNA for the CDR3 is TGTGCCAGCAGTGGATCTAGCGGGTACAATGAGCAGTTCTTC.

This clone was observed at least ten times. The CDR3 DNA reads TGTGCCAGCAGCCCAAGACTAGACTCCTACGAGCAGTACTTC. Translated: CASSPRLDSYEQYF. The chain joins TRBV5-4 to TRBJ2-7, with D possibly matching TRBD2 (6 bases). Between the trimmed V and J ends, which lost 4 bases and 0 bases, there was a span of 11 bases. This CDR3 spans 14 amino acids. Germline loops: CDR1 SGHNT, CDR2 YYREEE (reference sequence).

The V gene is TRBV27, the J gene TRBJ1-1; TRBD1 might be the D (6 bases). Trimming removed 6 bases at V and 7 bases at J, with 18 bases between. This CDR3 spans 14 amino acids. Germline assignment: CDR1 MNHEY and CDR2 SMNVEV (reference sequence). CDR3 nucleotides: TGTGCCAGCAGCCAAACTGTGACAGGTATTGAAGCTTTCTTT. Its translation: CASSQTVTGIEAFF.

This clone has a count of ten or more. The genes are TRBV18 and TRBJ1-1; D unresolved. Germline CDR1 reads KGHSH; CDR2 reads LQKENI. The germline V and J ends were trimmed by 4 bases and 4 bases, with 7 bases remaining between them. CDR3 length: 12 residues. This CDR3 is CASSRWSTEAFF. As DNA, the CDR3 is TGTGCCAGCTCACGGTGGAGCACTGAAGCTTTCTTT.

This clone occurred many times. The chain recombines TRBV5-1 with TRBJ1-1; D not resolved. This CDR3 contains 14 residues. The V end was cut by 5 bases, the J end by 2 bases, with 13 bases between. In germline, CDR1 is SGHRS, CDR2 YFSETQ. CDR3 sequence reads: CASSEGPANTEAFF. The CDR3 DNA reads TGCGCCAGCAGTGAGGGCCCCGCAAACACTGAAGCTTTCTTT.

In this sample, this clone turned up many times. The genes are TRBV10-1 and TRBJ2-3; TRBD1 might be the D (5 bases). This CDR3 contains 16 residues. Germline CDR1 WNHNN, CDR2 SYGVQD (reference sequence). Trimming shortened V by 4 bases and J by 3 bases, and 17 bases separated the two germline ends. CDR3 nucleotide sequence: TGCGCCAGCAGTGCGGGTGAGGCAGGGTGGACAGATACGCAGTATTTT. Its protein product is CASSAGEAGWTDTQYF.

This clone was counted many times. The gene calls are TRBV11-3 and TRBJ1-5; TRBD1 matches 8 bases. The length of the CDR3 is 15 residues. Germline V gene data show CDR1 as SGHNT and CDR2 as YENEEA. V trimming: 5 bases; J trimming: 6 bases; junction bases outside the gene matches: 9. CDR3 amino acids: CASSLRTGRTQPQHF. The CDR3 nucleotides are TGTGCCAGCAGCCTTCGGACAGGGAGGACTCAGCCCCAGCATTTT.

This clone came up many times. The genes are TRBV15 and TRBJ2-6, with no clear D. This CDR3 is 15 amino acids long. Germline V gives CDR1 LNHNV, CDR2 YYDKDF (reference sequence). The V end was cut by 1 base, the J end by 0 bases, with 4 bases between. The DNA for the CDR3 is TGTGCCACCAGCAGAGTAGCCTCTGGGGCCAACGTCCTGACTTTC. Translating it yields CATSRVASGANVLTF.

This clone showed up just a few times. DNA of the CDR3: TGTGCCAGCAGTTTAGCGGGGCTAGCCAAAAACATTCAGTACTTC. This translates into CASSLAGLAKNIQYF. This chain uses TRBV28 with TRBJ2-4, with D perhaps TRBD2 (6 bases). CDR1 is MDHEN and CDR2 is SYDVKM in the germline V gene. V was shortened by 2 bases and J by 0 bases, with 8 bases between the two germline ends. The CDR3 length is 15 residues.

This clone came up a few times. The rearrangement joins TRBV10-1 to TRBJ2-2; D is perhaps TRBD2 (5 bases). The CDR3 has 16 amino acids. Germline V gene sequence: CDR1 WNHNN, CDR2 SYGVQD (reference sequence). V was clipped by 0 bases and J by 0 bases, with 8 bases between them. The CDR3 sequence: CASSESTLANTGELFF. The CDR3 DNA reads TGCGCCAGCAGTGAGTCGACACTAGCGAACACCGGGGAGCTGTTTTTT.

This clone was observed a few times. The genes are TRBV4-3 and TRBJ2-1; 11 bases fit TRBD2. V trimming: 0 bases; J trimming: 8 bases; junction bases outside the gene matches: 6. Germline CDR1 LGHNA, CDR2 YSLEER. The CDR3 runs to 16 residues. DNA for the CDR3: TGCGCCAGCAGCCAAGATGGAACTAGCGGGAGCGATGAGCAGTTCTTC. The encoded protein is CASSQDGTSGSDEQFF.

The rearrangement joins TRBV9 to TRBJ2-2; D is possibly TRBD2 (6 bases). The CDR3 is 15 residues long. Germline CDR1 SGDLS, CDR2 YYNGEE. V lost 1 base and J lost 0, with 7 bases in between. The CDR3 DNA sequence: TGTGCCAGCAGCGTAACTAGCTCGAACACCGGGGAGCTGTTTTTT. Translating it yields CASSVTSSNTGELFF.